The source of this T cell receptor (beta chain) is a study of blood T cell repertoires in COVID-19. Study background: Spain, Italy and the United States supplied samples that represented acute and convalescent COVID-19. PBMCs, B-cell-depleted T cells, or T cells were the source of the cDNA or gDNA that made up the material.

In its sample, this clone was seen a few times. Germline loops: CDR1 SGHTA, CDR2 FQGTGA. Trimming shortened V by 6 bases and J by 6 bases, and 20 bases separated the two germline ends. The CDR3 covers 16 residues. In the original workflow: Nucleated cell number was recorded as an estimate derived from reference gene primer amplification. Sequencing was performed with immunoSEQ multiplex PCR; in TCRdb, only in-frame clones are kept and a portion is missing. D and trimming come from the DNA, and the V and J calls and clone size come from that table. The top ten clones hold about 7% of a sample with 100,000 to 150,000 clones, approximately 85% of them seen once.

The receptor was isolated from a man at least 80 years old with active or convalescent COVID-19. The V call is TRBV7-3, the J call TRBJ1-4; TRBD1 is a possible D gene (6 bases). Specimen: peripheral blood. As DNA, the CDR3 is TGTGCCAGCAGATCTACAGGGTTTTGGCACGATGAAAAACTGTTTTTT. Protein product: CASRSTGFWHDEKLFF.